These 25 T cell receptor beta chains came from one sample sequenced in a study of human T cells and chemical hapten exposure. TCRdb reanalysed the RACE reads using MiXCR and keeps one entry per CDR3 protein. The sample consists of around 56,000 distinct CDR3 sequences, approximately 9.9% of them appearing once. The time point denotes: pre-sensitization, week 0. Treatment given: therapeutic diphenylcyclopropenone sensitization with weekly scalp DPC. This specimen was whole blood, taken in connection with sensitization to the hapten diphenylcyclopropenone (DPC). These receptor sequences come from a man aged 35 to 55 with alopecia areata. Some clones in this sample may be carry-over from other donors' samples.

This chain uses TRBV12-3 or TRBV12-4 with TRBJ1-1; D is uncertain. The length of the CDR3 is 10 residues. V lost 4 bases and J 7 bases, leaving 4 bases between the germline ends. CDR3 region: CASSSIEAFF. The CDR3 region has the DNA TGTGCCAGCAGTTCGATTGAAGCTTTCTTT.

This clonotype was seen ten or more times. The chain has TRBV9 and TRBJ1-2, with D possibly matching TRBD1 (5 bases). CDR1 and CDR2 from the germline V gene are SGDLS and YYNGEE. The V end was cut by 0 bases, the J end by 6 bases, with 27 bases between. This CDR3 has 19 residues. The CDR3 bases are TGTGCCAGCAGCGTAGCTGTGACGGACGGAAGATTCCGAGGGGATGGCTACACCTTC. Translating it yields CASSVAVTDGRFRGDGYTF.

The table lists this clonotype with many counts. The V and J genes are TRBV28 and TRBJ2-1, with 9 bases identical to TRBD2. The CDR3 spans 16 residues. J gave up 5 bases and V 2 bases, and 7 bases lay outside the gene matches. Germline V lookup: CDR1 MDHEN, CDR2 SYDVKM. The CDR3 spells CASSLRTSVRNNEQFF. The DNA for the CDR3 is TGTGCCAGCAGTTTAAGGACTAGCGTTAGAAACAATGAGCAGTTCTTC.

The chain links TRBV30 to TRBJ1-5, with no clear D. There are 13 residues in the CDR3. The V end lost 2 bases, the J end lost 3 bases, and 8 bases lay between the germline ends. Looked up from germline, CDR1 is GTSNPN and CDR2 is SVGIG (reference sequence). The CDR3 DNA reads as TGTGCCTGGAGTCCTCAAAACAATCAGCCCCAGCATTTT. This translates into CAWSPQNNQPQHF.

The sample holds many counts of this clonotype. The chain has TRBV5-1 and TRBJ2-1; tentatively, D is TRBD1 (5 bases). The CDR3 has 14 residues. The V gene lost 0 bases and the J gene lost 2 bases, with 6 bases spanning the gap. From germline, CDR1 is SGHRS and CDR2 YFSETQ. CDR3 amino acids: CASSLEGTYNEQFF. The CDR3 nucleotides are TGCGCCAGCAGCTTGGAGGGGACCTACAATGAGCAGTTCTTC. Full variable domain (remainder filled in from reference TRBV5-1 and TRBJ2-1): KAGVTQTPRYLIKTRGQQVTLSCSPISGHRSVSWYQQTPGQGLQFLFEYFSETQRNKGNFPGRFSGRQFSNSRSEMNVSTLELGDSALYLCASSLEGTYNEQFFGPGTRLTVL.

This CDR3 reads CASSLDQNIQYF. The CDR3 DNA reads as TGTGCCAGCAGTTTAGATCAAAACATTCAGTACTTC. The chain joins TRBV12-3 or TRBV12-4 to TRBJ2-4, with D unresolved. The CDR3 is 12 amino acids. Trimming left V 1 base short and J 5 bases short, with 3 bases between.

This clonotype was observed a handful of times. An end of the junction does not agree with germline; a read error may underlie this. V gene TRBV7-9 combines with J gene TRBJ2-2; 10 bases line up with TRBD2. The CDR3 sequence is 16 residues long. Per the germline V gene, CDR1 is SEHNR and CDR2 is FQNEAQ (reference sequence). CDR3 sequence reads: CAGSHPSGGGTGELFF. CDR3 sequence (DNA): TGTGCCGGCAGCCATCCTAGCGGGGGTGGCACCGGGGAGCTGTTTTTT.

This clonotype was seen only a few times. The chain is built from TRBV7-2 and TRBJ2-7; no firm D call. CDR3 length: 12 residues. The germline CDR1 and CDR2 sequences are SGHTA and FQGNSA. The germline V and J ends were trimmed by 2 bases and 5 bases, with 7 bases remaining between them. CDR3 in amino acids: CASSLLFHEQYF. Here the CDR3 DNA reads TGTGCCAGCAGCTTACTGTTCCACGAGCAGTACTTC.

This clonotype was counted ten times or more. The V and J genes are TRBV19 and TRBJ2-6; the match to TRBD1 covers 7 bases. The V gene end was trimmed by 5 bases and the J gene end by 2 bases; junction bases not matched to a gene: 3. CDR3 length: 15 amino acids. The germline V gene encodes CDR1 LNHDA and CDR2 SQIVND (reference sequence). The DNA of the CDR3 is TGTGCCAGTAGTTTTGGGACAGCTGGGGCCAACGTCCTGACTTTC. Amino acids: CASSFGTAGANVLTF.

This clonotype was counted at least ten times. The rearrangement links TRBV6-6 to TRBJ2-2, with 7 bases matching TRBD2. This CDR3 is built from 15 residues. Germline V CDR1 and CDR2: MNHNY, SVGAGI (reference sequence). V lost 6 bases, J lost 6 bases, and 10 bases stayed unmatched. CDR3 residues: CASSHGEREAGELFF. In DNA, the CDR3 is TGTGCCAGCAGCCACGGGGAACGGGAGGCCGGGGAGCTGTTTTTT.

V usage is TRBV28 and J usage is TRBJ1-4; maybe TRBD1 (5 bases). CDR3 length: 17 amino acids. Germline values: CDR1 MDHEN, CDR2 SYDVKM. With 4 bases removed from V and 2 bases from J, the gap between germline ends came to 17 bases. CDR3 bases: TGTGCCAGCAGTTGGGAACCTCCAGGGAGGACTAATGAAAAACTGTTTTTT. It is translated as CASSWEPPGRTNEKLFF.

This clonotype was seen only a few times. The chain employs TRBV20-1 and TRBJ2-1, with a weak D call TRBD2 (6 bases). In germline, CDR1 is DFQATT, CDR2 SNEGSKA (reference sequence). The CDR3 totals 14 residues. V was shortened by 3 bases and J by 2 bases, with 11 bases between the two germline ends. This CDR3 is CSARGTGAYNEQFF. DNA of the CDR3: TGCAGTGCTAGGGGCACGGGGGCCTACAATGAGCAGTTCTTC.

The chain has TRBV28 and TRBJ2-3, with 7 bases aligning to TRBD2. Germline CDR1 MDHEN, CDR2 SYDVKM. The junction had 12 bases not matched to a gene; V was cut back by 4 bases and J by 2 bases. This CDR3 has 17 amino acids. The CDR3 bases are TGTGCCAGCAGTTCCGACCGGGACTATATCCACACAGATACGCAGTATTTT. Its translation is CASSSDRDYIHTDTQYF.

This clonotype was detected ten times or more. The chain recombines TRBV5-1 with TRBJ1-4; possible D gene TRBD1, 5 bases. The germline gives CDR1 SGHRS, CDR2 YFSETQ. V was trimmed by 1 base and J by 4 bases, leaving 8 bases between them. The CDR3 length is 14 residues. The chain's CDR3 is CASSLRGLNEKLFF. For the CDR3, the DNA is TGCGCCAGCAGCTTGAGGGGACTTAATGAAAAACTGTTTTTT. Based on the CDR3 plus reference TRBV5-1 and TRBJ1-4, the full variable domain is KAGVTQTPRYLIKTRGQQVTLSCSPISGHRSVSWYQQTPGQGLQFLFEYFSETQRNKGNFPGRFSGRQFSNSRSEMNVSTLELGDSALYLCASSLRGLNEKLFFGSGTQLSVL.

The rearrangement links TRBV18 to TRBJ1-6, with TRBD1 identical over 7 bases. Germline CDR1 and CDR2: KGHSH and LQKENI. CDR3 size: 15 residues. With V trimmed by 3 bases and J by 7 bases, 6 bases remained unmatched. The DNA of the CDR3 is TGTGCCAGCTCACCCCTACAGGGGTCGAATTCACCCCTCCACTTT. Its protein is CASSPLQGSNSPLHF.

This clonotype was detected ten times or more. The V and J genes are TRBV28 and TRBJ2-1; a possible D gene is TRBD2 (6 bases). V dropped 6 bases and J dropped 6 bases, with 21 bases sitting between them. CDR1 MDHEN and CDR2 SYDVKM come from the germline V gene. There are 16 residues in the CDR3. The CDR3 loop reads CASRKAGSGEVNEQFF. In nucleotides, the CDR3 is TGTGCCAGCAGAAAGGCGGGGAGTGGAGAAGTCAATGAGCAGTTCTTC.

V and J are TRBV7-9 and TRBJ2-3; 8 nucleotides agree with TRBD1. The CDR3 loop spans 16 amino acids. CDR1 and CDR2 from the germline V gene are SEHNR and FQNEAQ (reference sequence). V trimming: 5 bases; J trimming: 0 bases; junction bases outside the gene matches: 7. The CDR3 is CASSMDRVRSTDTQYF. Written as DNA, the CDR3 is TGTGCCAGCAGCATGGACAGGGTTCGTAGCACAGATACGCAGTATTTT.

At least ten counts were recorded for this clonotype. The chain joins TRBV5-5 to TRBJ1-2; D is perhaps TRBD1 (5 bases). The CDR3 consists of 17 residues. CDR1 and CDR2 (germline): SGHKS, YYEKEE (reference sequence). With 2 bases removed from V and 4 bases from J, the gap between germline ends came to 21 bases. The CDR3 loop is CASSLRPWEGSSYGYTF. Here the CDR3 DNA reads TGTGCCAGCAGCTTACGGCCTTGGGAGGGGAGTTCCTATGGCTACACCTTC.

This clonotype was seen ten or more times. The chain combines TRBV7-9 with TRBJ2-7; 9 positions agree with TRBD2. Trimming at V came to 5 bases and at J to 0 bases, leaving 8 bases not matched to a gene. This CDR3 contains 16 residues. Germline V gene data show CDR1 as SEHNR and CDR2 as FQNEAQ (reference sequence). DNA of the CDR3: TGTGCCAGCAGCGCAGGCCCGACTAGCGGCTCCTACGAGCAGTACTTC. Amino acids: CASSAGPTSGSYEQYF. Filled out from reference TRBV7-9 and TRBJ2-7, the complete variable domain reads DTGVSQNPRHKITKRGQNVTFRCDPISEHNRLYWYRQTLGQGPEFLTYFQNEAQLEKSRLLSDRFSAERPKGSFSTLEIQRTEQGDSAMYLCASSAGPTSGSYEQYFGPGTRLTVT.

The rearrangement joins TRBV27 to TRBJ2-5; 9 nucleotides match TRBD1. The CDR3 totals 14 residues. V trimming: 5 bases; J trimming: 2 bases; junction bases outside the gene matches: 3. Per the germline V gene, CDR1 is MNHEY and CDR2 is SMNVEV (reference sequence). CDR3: CASSGQGKQETQYF. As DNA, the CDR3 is TGTGCCAGCAGTGGACAGGGGAAGCAAGAGACCCAGTACTTC.

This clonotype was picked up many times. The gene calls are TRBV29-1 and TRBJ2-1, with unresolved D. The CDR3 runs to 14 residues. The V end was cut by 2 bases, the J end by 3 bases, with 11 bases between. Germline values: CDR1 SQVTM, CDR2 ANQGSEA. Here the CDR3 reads CSVEPSSSYNEQFF. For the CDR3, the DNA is TGCAGCGTTGAACCATCCTCAAGCTACAATGAGCAGTTCTTC.

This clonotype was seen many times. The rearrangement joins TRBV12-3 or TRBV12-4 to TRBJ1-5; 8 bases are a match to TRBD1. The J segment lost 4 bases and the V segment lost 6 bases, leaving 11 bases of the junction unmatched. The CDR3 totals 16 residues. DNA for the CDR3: TGTGCCAGCAGACCCGAAGGACAGGGTTGGAATCAGCCCCAGCATTTT. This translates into CASRPEGQGWNQPQHF.

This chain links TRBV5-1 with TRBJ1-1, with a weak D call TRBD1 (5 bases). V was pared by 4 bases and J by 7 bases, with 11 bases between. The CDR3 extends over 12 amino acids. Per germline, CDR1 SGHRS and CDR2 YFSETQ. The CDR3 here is CASSTEGLEAFF. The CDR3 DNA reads TGCGCCAGCAGCACCGAGGGACTTGAAGCTTTCTTT.

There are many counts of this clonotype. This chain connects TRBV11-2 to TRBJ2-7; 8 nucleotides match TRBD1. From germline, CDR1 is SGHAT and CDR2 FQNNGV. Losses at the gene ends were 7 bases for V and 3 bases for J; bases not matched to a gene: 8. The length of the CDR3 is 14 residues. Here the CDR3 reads CASNAPDRDYEQYF. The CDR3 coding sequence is TGTGCCAGCAACGCCCCGGACAGGGACTACGAGCAGTACTTC.

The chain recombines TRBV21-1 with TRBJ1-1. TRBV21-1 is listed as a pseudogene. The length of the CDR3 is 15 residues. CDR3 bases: TGTGCCAGCAGCAAAGACGGGCAGATGAACACTGAAGCTTTCTTT. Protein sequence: CASSKDGQMNTEAFF.